These 7 T cell receptor beta chains originate from one sample sequenced in a study of cytomegalovirus exposure and HLA in healthy donors (dated by TCRdb to 2016 to 2017). Libraries were built with the immunoSEQ multiplex PCR assay. A mixture of 60 forward primers for TCR Vbeta segments and 13 reverse primers for TCR Jbeta segments was used in the multiplex PCR. TCRdb obtained this table from immuneACCESS and retained in-frame rearrangements with V and J assigned. These tables miss some clones; where compared with another copy, unresolved V genes account for less than half of the shortfall, and the remainder is unexplained. The sample includes 85,000 to 100,000 clones, with roughly 76% observed a single time. Together, the top ten hold roughly 7.7% of the sample. Sequenced sample: PBMCs. The receptor source for this set is a human donor in good health.

The CDR3: CASSHPTGLSEAFF. The CDR3 DNA follows: TGTGCCAGCAGCCACCCTACAGGGCTCTCTGAAGCTTTCTTT. V gene TRBV5-4 combines with J gene TRBJ1-1, with D possibly matching TRBD1 (6 bases). The V and J ends lost 4 bases and 6 bases respectively, with 16 bases between them. The CDR3 is made up of 14 amino acids. Germline V gene sequence: CDR1 SGHNT, CDR2 YYREEE (reference sequence).

The rearrangement joins TRBV19 to TRBJ1-5; D perhaps matches TRBD1 (6 bases). Germline V lookup: CDR1 LNHDA, CDR2 SQIVND (reference sequence). The CDR3 sequence is 12 residues long. Trimming left V 10 bases short and J 4 bases short, with 11 bases between. The CDR3 loop is CATRQVNQPQHF. The CDR3 DNA sequence: TGTGCCACCAGACAGGTTAATCAGCCCCAGCATTTT.

The V and J genes are TRBV11-2 and TRBJ2-2; D unclear. V was clipped by 4 bases and J by 5 bases, with 11 bases between them. The CDR3 is 14 amino acids. Germline V gives CDR1 SGHAT, CDR2 FQNNGV. The CDR3 DNA reads TGTGCCAGCAGCTCCCCCCGCCGGACCGGGGAGCTGTTTTTT. It specifies CASSSPRRTGELFF. Full variable domain (missing parts from reference TRBV11-2 and TRBJ2-2): EAGVAQSPRYKIIEKRQSVAFWCNPISGHATLYWYQQILGQGPKLLIQFQNNGVVDDSQLPKDRFSAERLKGVDSTLKIQPAKLEDSAVYLCASSSPRRTGELFFGEGSRLTVL.

The chain carries TRBV7-7 and TRBJ2-2, with 10 bases matching TRBD2. V shed 5 bases and J 5 bases; nucleotides not matched to a gene: 11. The CDR3 contains 17 residues. Germline values: CDR1 SSHAT, CDR2 FNYEAQ (reference sequence). DNA of the CDR3: TGTGCCAGCAGCCGCGACGAACAGCGGGGGGGTACCGGGGAGCTGTTTTTT. Translated: CASSRDEQRGGTGELFF.

J is TRBJ1-5 and V is TRBV19; 12 nucleotides align to TRBD1. The CDR3 is made up of 14 amino acids. Looked up from germline, CDR1 is LNHDA and CDR2 is SQIVND (reference sequence). The ends lost 5 bases at V and 6 bases at J; junction bases unmatched: 2. CDR3: CASSWDRGPQPQHF. The CDR3 DNA sequence: TGTGCCAGTAGTTGGGACAGGGGGCCTCAGCCCCAGCATTTT.

The chain links TRBV6-5 to TRBJ2-7, with D maybe TRBD1 (6 bases). The germline gives CDR1 MNHEY, CDR2 SVGAGI. The V end lost 5 bases, the J end lost 1 base, and 15 bases lay between the germline ends. This CDR3 is built from 15 residues. This chain's CDR3 is CASSGGHGGSYEQYF. The DNA for the CDR3 is TGTGCCAGCAGTGGGGGACACGGAGGTTCCTACGAGCAGTACTTC.

The V gene is TRBV30, the J gene TRBJ2-1; 10 nucleotides line up with TRBD2. Losses at the gene ends were 5 bases for V and 5 bases for J; bases not matched to a gene: 9. This CDR3 region has 15 residues. CDR1 and CDR2 (germline): GTSNPN, SVGIG (reference sequence). CDR3 amino acids: CAWVTSGPTNNEQFF. For the CDR3, the DNA is TGTGCCTGGGTGACTAGCGGGCCGACGAACAATGAGCAGTTCTTC.